What follows is one T cell receptor (beta chain) and its context. Authors' processing steps: Cell counts per sample came from amplifying reference gene primers. The data were produced by immunoSEQ multiplex PCR, yet TCRdb's version contains in-frame clones alone and is incomplete. V, J and clone size derive from that table, while D and trimming were established from the DNA sequence. This table holds about 260,000 clones, around 87% found once. The germline V gene has CDR1 MDHEN and CDR2 SYDVKM. With V trimmed by 6 bases and J by 7 bases, 9 bases remained unmatched. The CDR3 spans 14 residues. The data belong to a study of blood T cell repertoires in COVID-19.

Input material: peripheral blood. The sequence derives from a woman between 45 and 60 years old who had recovered from COVID-19. The chain has TRBV28 and TRBJ1-5, with 7 nucleotides matching TRBD1. Here the CDR3 reads CASRYRGMGQPQHF. CDR3 bases: TGTGCCAGCAGGTACAGGGGTATGGGGCAGCCCCAGCATTTT.